The T cell receptor beta chain under discussion was sequenced for a study of cytomegalovirus exposure and HLA in healthy donors. Overall study results and limits: Sequencing had likely introduced a cluster of highly shared sequence variants as an artifact. Among the most significant clusters, several appeared linked to common viral pathogens in a later analysis. CMV antigen specificity was confirmed in vitro for three CMV-associated chains. Follow-up analysis later connected one missense variant in DCLRE1C with trimming of TCR beta V- and J-genes.

The CDR3 loop spans 15 amino acids. Germline V lookup: CDR1 SGHTA, CDR2 FQGNSA. For this clone: The antigen remains undetermined.

Primers for the PCR totalled 60 Vbeta and 13 Jbeta. TCRdb's table, derived via immunoSEQ multiplex PCR, lists solely in-frame clones and lacks some. The table has about 55,000 clones, less than 70% seen once. The gene calls are TRBV7-2 and TRBJ2-5; possible D gene TRBD1, 6 bases. Near its end, the DNA agrees better with TRBJ2-7, so the J call may be wrong. The source is a human donor in good health. The sequenced material came from PBMCs. CDR3 loop: CASSLAAGQGYEQYF. CDR3 sequence (DNA): TGTGCCAGCAGCTTAGCGGCGGGTCAGGGGTACGAGCAGTACTTC.